The rows below give T cell receptor beta chains drawn from one sample of a study of blood T cell repertoires in COVID-19. Repertoires were generated with immunoSEQ multiplex PCR, while TCRdb's copy carries only in-frame clones and drops some. Of over 65,000 clones in the sample, more than 75% were seen once. Sequencing was performed on peripheral blood. The origin of the receptors is a human donor in a cohort sampled during active COVID-19. Both conserved end residues are part of each CDR3. D genes are given only for firm matches. The size field is filled for only some rows; it gives once, few, many or a size class.

D gene,clone size,V gene,J gene,CDR3 protein,CDR3 DNA
NA,few,TRBV30,TRBJ2-6,CAWSQGAGANVLTF,TGTGCCTGGAGCCAGGGTGCAGGGGCCAACGTCCTGACTTTC
TRBD2,NA,TRBV11-2,TRBJ2-1,CASSSNSGTSLRSGQFF,TGTGCCAGCAGCTCAAACTCCGGGACTAGTCTTCGGTCGGGGCAGTTCTTC
NA,NA,TRBV30,TRBJ2-3,CAWSPGSGDTQYF,TGTGCCTGGAGTCCCGGGAGTGGAGATACGCAGTATTTT
TRBD1,NA,TRBV4-3,TRBJ2-2,CASSHRDRAGAGELFF,TGCGCCAGCAGCCACCGAGACAGGGCAGGGGCCGGGGAGCTGTTTTTT
NA,NA,TRBV4-1,TRBJ1-2,CASSQRIGGQQLGHNYGYTF,TGCGCCAGCAGCCAGCGTATAGGTGGACAGCAGCTCGGCCATAACTATGGCTACACCTTC
TRBD2,NA,TRBV15,TRBJ2-7,CATSRDLAGGGEQYF,TGTGCCACCAGCAGAGATTTAGCGGGAGGAGGCGAGCAGTACTTC
TRBD1,NA,TRBV15,TRBJ1-5,CATSGTGGIQPQHF,TGTGCCACCAGCGGGACAGGGGGCATTCAGCCCCAGCATTTT
NA,few,TRBV2,TRBJ1-6,CASSLRTGDNSPLHF,TGTGCCAGCAGTCTAAGAACAGGAGATAATTCACCCCTCCACTTT
TRBD1,NA,TRBV7-9,TRBJ1-6,CASSLALSDRVHSPLHF,TGTGCCAGCAGCTTAGCGCTAAGCGACAGGGTGCATTCACCCCTCCACTTT
NA,NA,TRBV21-1,TRBJ2-2,CATSPRGSLNTGELFF,TGTGCCACCAGTCCGAGGGGGAGTTTGAACACCGGGGAGCTGTTTTTT
TRBD1,NA,TRBV15,TRBJ2-2,CATSRGTGNSGELFF,TGTGCCACCAGCAGGGGGACAGGGAATAGCGGGGAGCTGTTTTTT
NA,once,TRBV12-1,TRBJ2-1,CASSPHWGGEGYNEQFF,TGTGCCAGCAGCCCCCACTGGGGGGGGGAGGGATACAATGAGCAGTTCTTC
NA,once,TRBV6-5,TRBJ2-1,CASTGYTGNEQFF,TGTGCCAGTACAGGGTATACGGGCAATGAGCAGTTCTTC
TRBD1,few,TRBV19,TRBJ1-2,CASSPGQDYGYTF,TGTGCCAGTTCTCCGGGACAGGACTATGGCTACACCTTC
TRBD2,NA,TRBV29-1,TRBJ2-7,CSVRQREISYEQYF,TGCAGCGTTCGCCAGCGGGAGATTTCCTACGAGCAGTACTTC
TRBD2,NA,TRBV18,TRBJ2-1,CASSATSGRATNEQFF,TGTGCCAGCTCAGCGACTAGCGGGAGGGCCACGAATGAGCAGTTCTTC
TRBD2,NA,TRBV11-2,TRBJ2-4,CASSARGGLTKNIQYF,TGTGCCAGCAGCGCCCGGGGGGGGCTTACCAAAAACATTCAGTACTTC
NA,NA,TRBV7-8,TRBJ1-1,CASSFAGRGEAFF,TGTGCCAGCAGCTTCGCAGGGAGGGGTGAAGCTTTCTTT
TRBD2,NA,TRBV7-2,TRBJ2-1,CASSSRTSGRGSYNEQFF,TGTGCCAGCAGCTCCCGGACTAGCGGGAGGGGGTCCTACAATGAGCAGTTCTTC
TRBD2,few,TRBV9,TRBJ2-2,CASSTYGLAGISGELFF,TGTGCCAGCAGCACCTACGGACTAGCGGGAATATCCGGGGAGCTGTTTTTT
TRBD1,NA,TRBV28,TRBJ1-4,CASSHGTVLYEKLFF,TGTGCCAGCAGCCACGGGACAGTTCTTTATGAAAAACTGTTTTTT
TRBD1,NA,TRBV5-6,TRBJ2-7,CASSSRDRGAYEQYF,TGTGCCAGCAGCTCCCGGGACAGGGGTGCCTACGAGCAGTACTTC
TRBD1,NA,TRBV4-2,TRBJ2-2,CASSQVSLRGPSGELFF,TGTGCCAGCAGCCAAGTCAGTCTCAGGGGGCCGTCCGGGGAGCTGTTTTTT
TRBD2,NA,TRBV29-1,TRBJ2-1,CSVEASGRVGYNEQFF,TGCAGCGTTGAGGCTAGCGGGAGGGTCGGCTACAATGAGCAGTTCTTC
NA,NA,TRBV19,TRBJ1-4,CASSIDGERYNEKLFF,TGTGCCAGTAGTATAGATGGAGAACGGTATAATGAAAAACTGTTTTTT
TRBD2,NA,TRBV18,TRBJ2-7,CASSPPGLGEQYF,TGTGCCAGCTCACCACCGGGACTAGGCGAGCAGTACTTC
TRBD1,NA,TRBV7-3,TRBJ1-3,CASSLGRGHGNTIYF,TGTGCCAGCAGCCTAGGAAGGGGGCACGGAAACACCATATATTTT
NA,NA,TRBV19,TRBJ2-7,CASSIYWSSYEQYF,TGTGCCAGTAGTATCTACTGGAGCTCCTACGAGCAGTACTTC
NA,NA,TRBV12-3/TRBV12-4,TRBJ2-7,CASRADYRAEQYF,TGTGCCAGCAGGGCTGACTACAGGGCCGAGCAGTACTTC
NA,NA,TRBV6-5,TRBJ2-7,CASSYRTRGTYEQYF,TGTGCCAGCAGTTACCGGACCAGGGGAACTTACGAGCAGTACTTC
NA,NA,TRBV9,TRBJ2-3,CASSVESSVADTQYF,TGTGCCAGCAGCGTCGAGAGTTCGGTGGCAGATACGCAGTATTTT
TRBD2,NA,TRBV18,TRBJ2-7,CASSPPLAGETYEQYF,TGTGCCAGCTCACCACCCCTAGCGGGAGAGACTTACGAGCAGTACTTC
NA,NA,TRBV7-9,TRBJ2-7,CASSSSGSTAYEQYF,TGTGCCAGCAGCTCCTCGGGAAGCACAGCCTACGAGCAGTACTTC
NA,NA,TRBV6-2/TRBV6-3,TRBJ2-1,CASSYMVFRDEQFF,TGTGCCAGCAGTTACATGGTTTTCCGGGATGAGCAGTTCTTC
TRBD2,many,TRBV4-2,TRBJ2-1,CASSPRLAGNEQFF,TGTGCCAGCAGTCCCCGACTAGCGGGGAATGAGCAGTTCTTC
TRBD2,NA,TRBV30,TRBJ2-3,CAWSVQGLAGSTDTQYF,TGTGCCTGGAGTGTCCAAGGACTAGCGGGTAGCACAGATACGCAGTATTTT
NA,few,TRBV28,TRBJ1-5,CASSLFQGYSNQPQHF,TGTGCCAGCAGTTTATTTCAGGGGTATAGCAATCAGCCCCAGCATTTT
NA,NA,TRBV4-3,TRBJ2-2,CASSQVPETGELFF,TGCGCCAGCAGCCAAGTTCCGGAGACCGGGGAGCTGTTTTTT
NA,NA,TRBV27,TRBJ2-3,CASSTLGVNTQYF,TGTGCCAGCAGCACCCTAGGGGTGAATACGCAGTATTTT
NA,few,TRBV19,TRBJ2-2,CASSREATGELFF,TGTGCCAGTAGTAGGGAGGCGACCGGGGAGCTGTTTTTT